This TCR beta chain is from a study of blood T cell repertoires in COVID-19. Generated by immunoSEQ multiplex PCR, the TCRdb table keeps only in-frame clones and is missing some. The sample contains about 360,000 clones, roughly 86% of which appear only once. The receptor comes from a human donor in a cohort sampled during active COVID-19. The sequenced material came from peripheral blood.

The CDR3 bases are TGTGCCAGCAGTTTAGTAGCGGCGGATGAAGCTTTCTTT. Encoded protein: CASSLVAADEAFF. V is TRBV12-3 or TRBV12-4 and J is TRBJ1-1; D unresolved. Deletions cut 1 base from V and 7 bases from J, with 10 bases between. The CDR3 has 13 residues.